Shown below are 20 T cell receptor beta chains from a single sample sequenced in a study of cytomegalovirus exposure and HLA in healthy donors. Primers for the PCR totalled 60 Vbeta and 13 Jbeta. TCRdb keeps only in-frame clones here, not all; method: immunoSEQ multiplex PCR. The data hold 160,000 or so clones, with roughly 78% observed a single time. Sequencing was done on a sample of PBMCs. The receptors were sampled from a man between 40 and 49 years old in good health and CMV-seronegative.

The chain is built from TRBV6-5 and TRBJ2-7, with TRBD2 matching 7 bases. The CDR3 consists of 15 residues. Trimming cost V 0 bases and J 1 base; bases outside gene matches: 3. CDR1 is MNHEY and CDR2 is SVGAGI in the germline V gene. The CDR3 DNA reads as TGTGCCAGCAGTTACTCGGCTAGCGGTTCCTACGAGCAGTACTTC. This encodes CASSYSASGSYEQYF.

This sequence joins TRBV5-4 and TRBJ1-1; TRBD1 matches at 8 bases. V dropped 3 bases and J dropped 2; count of bases not matched to a gene: 9. Germline V gives CDR1 SGHNT, CDR2 YYREEE (reference sequence). There are 16 residues in the CDR3. CDR3 in amino acids: CASSSDTGTGNTEAFF. CDR3 in DNA: TGTGCCAGCAGCTCAGACACTGGGACAGGAAACACTGAAGCTTTCTTT.

V usage is TRBV6-4 and J usage is TRBJ1-2; perhaps TRBD1 as D (5 bases). V shed 6 bases and J shed 4 bases, with 18 bases lying between them. Germline values: CDR1 MRHNA, CDR2 SNTAGT. This CDR3 is built from 15 residues. The CDR3 sequence: CASSEQTGSVYGYTF. Here the CDR3 DNA reads TGTGCCAGCAGCGAACAAACAGGATCCGTCTATGGCTACACCTTC.

This clone came up a few times. This rearrangement joins TRBV7-2 to TRBJ2-7; 7 positions agree with TRBD2. Germline assignment: CDR1 SGHTA and CDR2 FQGNSA. This CDR3 comprises 16 residues. Trimming removed 1 base from V and 1 base from J; junction bases left unmatched: 7. The CDR3 loop reads CASSLVGGSPSYEQYF. Here the CDR3 DNA reads TGTGCCAGCAGCTTAGTAGGCGGGAGCCCATCCTACGAGCAGTACTTC.

The rearrangement uses TRBV27 and TRBJ1-1; D may be TRBD1 (5 bases). Germline values: CDR1 MNHEY, CDR2 SMNVEV (reference sequence). The CDR3 spans 14 residues. V shed 0 bases and J shed 4 bases, with 9 bases lying between them. Here the CDR3 DNA reads TGTGCCAGCAGTTTATCAGGGGTTCGCACTGAAGCTTTCTTT. This codes for CASSLSGVRTEAFF.

The gene calls are TRBV15 and TRBJ2-1, with 11 positions matching TRBD2. This CDR3 is built from 16 residues. Germline CDR1 is LNHNV and CDR2 is YYDKDF (reference sequence). Germline trimming cut 0 bases from V and 3 bases from J; bases unmatched to any gene: 1. The CDR3 DNA sequence: TGTGCCACCAGCAGAGACGGGACTAGCGGCTACAATGAGCAGTTCTTC. As protein: CATSRDGTSGYNEQFF.

The V gene is TRBV27, the J gene TRBJ1-2; possible D gene TRBD1, 6 bases. The germline V gene encodes CDR1 MNHEY and CDR2 SMNVEV (reference sequence). V lost 3 bases and J 7 bases, leaving 18 bases between the germline ends. This CDR3 has 15 amino acids. CDR3 nucleotides: TGTGCCAGCAGTTTTTCAATACAGGGTGGAGGTGGCTACACCTTC. It translates to CASSFSIQGGGGYTF.

This chain connects TRBV5-6 to TRBJ2-1, with 10 bases matching TRBD1. The CDR3 runs 16 residues. V lost 4 bases, J lost 7 bases, and 11 bases stayed unmatched. The germline V gene has CDR1 SGHDT and CDR2 YYEEEE. The CDR3 reads CASSTARDRGLNEQFF. The CDR3 nucleotides read TGTGCCAGCAGCACGGCGAGGGACAGGGGTTTAAATGAGCAGTTCTTC.

V is TRBV6-5 and J is TRBJ2-7; no definite D call. V was clipped by 0 bases and J by 5 bases, with 8 bases between them. Germline V gene sequence: CDR1 MNHEY, CDR2 SVGAGI. CDR3 length: 13 residues. CDR3 protein: CASSYSATHEQYF. In DNA, the CDR3 is TGTGCCAGCAGTTACTCAGCTACCCACGAGCAGTACTTC.

V usage is TRBV5-4 and J usage is TRBJ2-7, with 8 bases that match TRBD2. Per the germline V gene, CDR1 is SGHNT and CDR2 is YYREEE (reference sequence). After removal of 0 bases from V and 0 bases from J, the junction contained 2 bases not matched to a gene. This CDR3 is 15 amino acids long. The CDR3 protein is CASSLGLAGSYEQYF. The CDR3 region has the DNA TGTGCCAGCAGCTTGGGCCTAGCGGGCTCCTACGAGCAGTACTTC.

This clone was recorded only once. V gene TRBV29-1 combines with J gene TRBJ2-7; D unresolved. V dropped 3 bases and J dropped 5 bases, with 14 bases sitting between them. CDR1 and CDR2 (germline): SQVTM, ANQGSEA. This CDR3 is 13 amino acids long. CDR3 amino acids: CSVDAPATNEQYF. The CDR3 bases are TGCAGCGTTGACGCCCCCGCTACCAACGAGCAGTACTTC.

The J gene is TRBJ2-5, the V gene TRBV14, with TRBD1 matching 8 bases. The CDR3 extends over 13 amino acids. Germline V gene lookup returns CDR1 SGHDN and CDR2 FVKESK. V shed 6 bases and J 3 bases; nucleotides not matched to a gene: 3. CDR3 amino acids: CASRRTGKETQYF. In nucleotides, the CDR3 is TGTGCCAGCAGAAGGACAGGGAAAGAGACCCAGTACTTC.

The chain has TRBV5-4 and TRBJ2-2; D is uncertain. V was trimmed by 0 bases and J by 9 bases, leaving 15 bases between them. Germline V gene lookup returns CDR1 SGHNT and CDR2 YYREEE (reference sequence). The CDR3 is 15 amino acids. The CDR3 nucleotides read TGTGCCAGCAGCTTGGAAAGTTCTGGGCTGAGGGAGCTGTTTTTT. Its translation: CASSLESSGLRELFF.

This clone was detected a few times. The CDR3 sequence: CASSLSGAGDTQYF. CDR3 nucleotides: TGTGCCAGCAGCTTGAGCGGGGCGGGAGATACGCAGTATTTT. The chain has TRBV5-5 and TRBJ2-3; 7 nucleotides align to TRBD2. Unmatched junction bases numbered 4, after V lost 1 base and J lost 5 bases. Per the germline V gene, CDR1 is SGHKS and CDR2 is YYEKEE (reference sequence). The CDR3 has 14 residues. Based on the CDR3 plus reference TRBV5-5 and TRBJ2-3, the full variable domain is DAGVTQSPTHLIKTRGQQVTLRCSPISGHKSVSWYQQVLGQGPQFIFQYYEKEERGRGNFPDRFSARQFPNYSSELNVNALLLGDSALYLCASSLSGAGDTQYFGPGTRLTVL.

The V gene is TRBV5-1, the J gene TRBJ1-2; 7 nucleotides align to TRBD1. With V trimmed by 4 bases and J by 4 bases, 7 bases remained unmatched. CDR3 length: 14 amino acids. The germline V gene has CDR1 SGHRS and CDR2 YFSETQ. The CDR3 DNA is TGCGCCAGCAGCAACGGGACAGCAAGCTATGGCTACACCTTC. Translation: CASSNGTASYGYTF.

The chain couples TRBV6-5 to TRBJ2-5; no firm D call. Germline CDR1 is MNHEY and CDR2 is SVGAGI. V was cut by 2 bases and J by 7 bases, with 17 bases left in between. The CDR3 is 15 amino acids. The CDR3 loop reads CASSYDSFDLGTQYF. As DNA, the CDR3 is TGTGCCAGCAGTTACGACTCCTTCGATTTAGGGACCCAGTACTTC.

This rearrangement joins TRBV19 to TRBJ1-1; 7 bases align to TRBD1. This CDR3 comprises 14 residues. The J segment lost 5 bases and the V segment lost 5 bases, leaving 8 bases of the junction unmatched. Germline CDR1 LNHDA, CDR2 SQIVND (reference sequence). The CDR3 region has the DNA TGTGCCAGTAGTGTCCATCCACAGGGGACTGAAGCTTTCTTT. Protein sequence: CASSVHPQGTEAFF.

Only a few counts were recorded for this clone. V and J are TRBV5-6 and TRBJ1-1; D might be TRBD1 (6 bases). The CDR3 contains 15 residues. The V and J ends lost 1 base and 0 bases respectively, with 10 bases between them. Germline lookup yields CDR1 SGHDT and CDR2 YYEEEE. The DNA of the CDR3 is TGTGCCAGCAGCTTGTATGGGGGCATGAACACTGAAGCTTTCTTT. This encodes CASSLYGGMNTEAFF.

The CDR3 DNA sequence: TGTGCCAGCAGGTACAGTACCTACGAGCAGTACTTC. This codes for CASRYSTYEQYF. This chain connects TRBV2 to TRBJ2-5; D uncertain. The DNA end is a closer match to TRBJ2-7, so the J assignment may be wrong. Germline lookup yields CDR1 SNHLY and CDR2 FYNNEI. This CDR3 region has 12 residues.

This rearrangement joins TRBV7-9 to TRBJ2-2; 8 bases agree with TRBD1. The CDR3 runs to 14 residues. Germline V gene sequence: CDR1 SEHNR, CDR2 FQNEAQ (reference sequence). After removal of 6 bases from V and 10 bases from J, the junction contained 10 bases not matched to a gene. The CDR3 DNA sequence: TGTGCCAGCAGTCCGGGACAGGCCTACGCGGAGCTGTTTTTT. Its protein product is CASSPGQAYAELFF.